Below are 30 T cell receptor beta chains sequenced from a single sample in a study of long-term antiretroviral therapy in people with HIV. The authors ran the immunoSEQ assay, v3.0, at survey level. Libraries were prepared by immunoSEQ multiplex PCR; TCRdb keeps only in-frame clonotypes and omits some of them. The profile shows roughly 30,000 clones, approximately 81% of them singletons. The input for sequencing was unsorted PBMCs, taken roughly 4.8 years after starting antiretroviral therapy. Every receptor here comes from a man aged 40-49 years with HIV.

The V and J genes are TRBV4-1 and TRBJ1-2; TRBD1 is a possible D gene (5 bases). CDR3 length: 15 amino acids. V shed 3 bases and J shed 0 bases, with 11 bases lying between them. Germline CDR1 MGHRA, CDR2 YSYEKL. As DNA, the CDR3 is TGCGCCAGCAGCCAGATATCACAGGCTAACTATGGCTACACCTTC. Its translation: CASSQISQANYGYTF.

The J gene is TRBJ1-1, the V gene TRBV18; TRBD1 might be the D (6 bases). Germline V gene data show CDR1 as KGHSH and CDR2 as LQKENI. The CDR3 totals 15 residues. V lost 0 bases, J lost 2 bases, and 10 bases lay in between. CDR3 in amino acids: CASSPPTGGNTEAFF. As DNA, the CDR3 is TGTGCCAGCTCACCACCGACAGGAGGAAACACTGAAGCTTTCTTT.

The chain employs TRBV6-6 and TRBJ1-5, with D uncertain. V was pared by 4 bases and J by 2 bases, with 12 bases between. This CDR3 region has 15 residues. In germline, CDR1 is MNHNY, CDR2 SVGAGI (reference sequence). This CDR3 is CASSSQLQGNQPQHF. The CDR3 DNA reads TGTGCCAGCAGTTCTCAGTTACAAGGCAATCAGCCCCAGCATTTT.

The rearrangement uses TRBV9 and TRBJ2-2; the D gene is possibly TRBD2 (5 bases). CDR3 length: 15 amino acids. Germline CDR1 and CDR2: SGDLS and YYNGEE. Between the trimmed V and J ends, which lost 2 bases and 0 bases, there was a span of 8 bases. CDR3 protein: CASSVGSANTGELFF. CDR3 sequence (DNA): TGTGCCAGCAGCGTGGGGAGCGCGAACACCGGGGAGCTGTTTTTT.

This rearrangement joins TRBV10-3 to TRBJ2-3; D call uncertain. Germline CDR1 is ENHRY and CDR2 is SYGVKD. V was trimmed by 1 base and J by 9 bases, leaving 11 bases between them. The CDR3 sequence is 13 residues long. The chain's CDR3 is CAISEYPKGTQYF. As DNA, the CDR3 is TGTGCCATCAGTGAGTACCCTAAAGGCACGCAGTATTTT.

This clone was seen more than once but under ten times. The gene calls are TRBV11-2 and TRBJ1-3; D not resolved. The length of the CDR3 is 15 residues. Germline CDR1 is SGHAT and CDR2 is FQNNGV. Deletions cut 1 base from V and 0 bases from J, with 7 bases between. The CDR3, as DNA: TGTGCCAGCAGCTTAGGCGGCTACTCTGGAAACACCATATATTTT. This gives the protein CASSLGGYSGNTIYF.

This clone was detected once. The rearrangement links TRBV6-6 to TRBJ1-1; D gene ambiguous. Trimming took off 8 bases at V and 1 base at J, with 11 bases between the two ends. Germline V gene lookup returns CDR1 MNHNY and CDR2 SVGAGI (reference sequence). The CDR3 loop spans 13 amino acids. CDR3 sequence reads: CASLGEGNTEAFF. CDR3 nucleotide sequence: TGTGCCAGCCTCGGGGAGGGGAACACTGAAGCTTTCTTT.

The rearrangement uses TRBV10-3 and TRBJ1-6; TRBD1 matches at 8 bases. Germline V lookup: CDR1 ENHRY, CDR2 SYGVKD. Losses at the gene ends were 0 bases for V and 9 bases for J; bases not matched to a gene: 7. The CDR3 totals 16 residues. The DNA for the CDR3 is TGTGCCATCAGTGAGTCGAAAGGACAGGGCGGTTCACCCCTCCACTTT. Amino acid sequence: CAISESKGQGGSPLHF.

The chain recombines TRBV10-3 with TRBJ1-1; no definite D call. Germline V gene data show CDR1 as ENHRY and CDR2 as SYGVKD. Trimming took 6 bases from V and 7 from J, leaving 15 bases between them. This CDR3 contains 13 residues. The CDR3 DNA follows: TGTGCCATCAGAATGGCTGCGTCGGGTGAAGCTTTCTTT. It codes for CAIRMAASGEAFF.

In its sample, this clone is large. This chain uses TRBV27 with TRBJ2-1, with TRBD1 as a possible D gene (6 bases). Trimming stripped 5 bases from V and 6 bases from J, with 14 bases between. This CDR3 has 14 residues. The germline V gene encodes CDR1 MNHEY and CDR2 SMNVEV (reference sequence). CDR3 sequence: CASSSGTRPNEQFF. The CDR3 nucleotides read TGTGCCAGCAGTAGTGGGACACGTCCCAATGAGCAGTTCTTC.

The genes are TRBV7-2 and TRBJ2-7, with D unclear. The germline CDR1 and CDR2 sequences are SGHTA and FQGNSA. The CDR3 covers 15 residues. Trimming took 4 bases from V and 0 from J, leaving 13 bases between them. The CDR3 DNA sequence: TGTGCCAGCAGCTCGCTCTCTCGTCTCTCCTACGAGCAGTACTTC. This encodes CASSSLSRLSYEQYF.

The gene calls are TRBV19 and TRBJ2-7; D is perhaps TRBD2 (6 bases). Germline CDR1 reads LNHDA; CDR2 reads SQIVND (reference sequence). The V end was cut by 1 base, the J end by 6 bases, with 13 bases between. CDR3 size: 14 residues. This CDR3 is CASSIVGGVGEQYF. CDR3 DNA sequence: TGTGCCAGTAGTATAGTCGGCGGGGTTGGCGAGCAGTACTTC.

V usage is TRBV9 and J usage is TRBJ2-3; D is undetermined. This CDR3 comprises 16 residues. Looked up from germline, CDR1 is SGDLS and CDR2 is YYNGEE. V dropped 4 bases and J dropped 0 bases, with 15 bases sitting between them. The CDR3 sequence is CASSPRKFGSTDTQYF. CDR3 coding DNA: TGTGCCAGCAGCCCCCGGAAGTTCGGTAGCACAGATACGCAGTATTTT.

V gene TRBV27 combines with J gene TRBJ2-1; TRBD2 matches at 14 bases. This CDR3 spans 16 amino acids. The germline V gene has CDR1 MNHEY and CDR2 SMNVEV (reference sequence). V shed 2 bases and J 8 bases; nucleotides not matched to a gene: 5. The CDR3 sequence is CASSLVGTSGSDEQFF. The CDR3 DNA follows: TGTGCCAGCAGTTTAGTCGGGACTAGCGGGAGCGATGAGCAGTTCTTC.

The chain has TRBV7-6 and TRBJ1-1; 11 bases agree with TRBD1. CDR1 and CDR2 (germline): SGHVS, FNYEAQ. The trim removed 5 bases at V and 5 bases at J, leaving 4 bases unmatched. CDR3 length equals 14 residues. The CDR3 DNA reads TGTGCCAGCAGCGAGGGGACAGGGGGAACTGAAGCTTTCTTT. This translates into CASSEGTGGTEAFF.

This clone was seen a few times. The V call is TRBV5-4, the J call TRBJ1-2; D perhaps matches TRBD1 (6 bases). Germline V gene data show CDR1 as SGHNT and CDR2 as YYREEE (reference sequence). CDR3 length: 15 amino acids. V was trimmed by 4 bases and J by 2 bases, leaving 15 bases between them. CDR3 amino acids: CASSQGRQGNYGYTF. Here the CDR3 DNA reads TGTGCCAGCAGCCAAGGGAGGCAGGGGAACTATGGCTACACCTTC.

This clone was observed once. The chain recombines TRBV7-2 with TRBJ2-1; possibly TRBD2 for D (7 bases). The CDR3 has 16 residues. V lost 5 bases and J lost 5, with 19 bases in between. CDR1 is SGHTA, CDR2 FQGNSA, per germline. The CDR3 DNA is TGTGCCAGCAGCCCTCTTGGGGGGGGCATCAACAATGAGCAGTTCTTC. Amino acid sequence: CASSPLGGGINNEQFF. Full variable domain (outside the CDR3, taken from reference TRBV7-2 and TRBJ2-1): GAGVSQSPSNKVTEKGKDVELRCDPISGHTALYWYRQSLGQGLEFLIYFQGNSAPDKSGLPSDRFSAERTGGSVSTLTIQRTQQEDSAVYLCASSPLGGGINNEQFFGPGTRLTVL.

The CDR3 reads CASSRRGGEYEQYF. In DNA form, the CDR3 reads TGTGCCAGCAGCCGACGGGGGGGGGAGTACGAGCAGTACTTC. The chain links TRBV6-5 to TRBJ2-7, with 8 nucleotides matching TRBD2. Germline V gene sequence: CDR1 MNHEY, CDR2 SVGAGI. The ends lost 6 bases at V and 4 bases at J; junction bases unmatched: 8. The CDR3 consists of 14 residues.

The chain links TRBV7-8 to TRBJ2-2; 10 bases map to TRBD1. The V and J ends lost 6 bases and 5 bases, in that order; junction bases with no gene match: 6. Germline assignment: CDR1 SGHVS and CDR2 FQNEAQ. This CDR3 is 15 amino acids long. The CDR3 loop reads CASRAGTGATGELFF. Here the CDR3 DNA reads TGTGCCAGCAGGGCCGGGACAGGGGCTACCGGGGAGCTGTTTTTT.

The J gene is TRBJ2-7, the V gene TRBV7-6, with D tentatively TRBD1 or TRBD2 (5 bases each). V was shortened by 4 bases and J by 6 bases, with 13 bases between the two germline ends. The CDR3 is 13 residues long. Germline loops: CDR1 SGHVS, CDR2 FNYEAQ. DNA for the CDR3: TGTGCCAGCAGCTCCGGGGCCCATCGCGAGCAGTACTTC. Residues: CASSSGAHREQYF.

The rearrangement links TRBV28 to TRBJ1-1; D uncertain. Trimming took 5 bases from V and 5 from J, leaving 9 bases between them. This CDR3 is built from 12 residues. Germline V gives CDR1 MDHEN, CDR2 SYDVKM. CDR3 protein: CASSPLGTEAFF. In DNA, the CDR3 is TGTGCCAGCAGTCCACTGGGGACTGAAGCTTTCTTT.

J is TRBJ2-7 and V is TRBV7-3, with 7 positions matching TRBD1. This CDR3 has 14 amino acids. Trimming at V came to 5 bases and at J to 3 bases, leaving 7 bases not matched to a gene. Germline CDR1 SGHTA, CDR2 FQGTGA. The CDR3 sequence: CASSPTGLGYEQYF. The CDR3 DNA is TGTGCCAGCAGCCCGACAGGGCTAGGCTACGAGCAGTACTTC.

The rearrangement joins TRBV19 to TRBJ1-2; perhaps TRBD1 as D (5 bases). The CDR3 is 16 residues long. The germline V gene has CDR1 LNHDA and CDR2 SQIVND (reference sequence). Trimming took 3 bases from V and 4 from J, leaving 18 bases between them. The CDR3 spells CASSMQGANLRYGYTF. The CDR3 DNA reads TGTGCCAGTAGTATGCAGGGTGCAAATTTACGCTATGGCTACACCTTC.

The chain uses TRBV10-3 and TRBJ1-2, with 7 bases lining up with TRBD1. Germline lookup yields CDR1 ENHRY and CDR2 SYGVKD. V lost 8 bases to trimming and J lost 4 bases; unmatched junction nucleotides: 10. The CDR3 is 14 residues long. CDR3 region: CAIGDSREGYGYTF. CDR3 sequence (DNA): TGTGCCATCGGGGACAGCCGGGAAGGCTATGGCTACACCTTC.

The chain employs TRBV28 and TRBJ1-2; D remains unclear. Germline CDR1 is MDHEN and CDR2 is SYDVKM. V lost 5 bases, J lost 2 bases, and 9 bases lay in between. This CDR3 has 13 amino acids. The CDR3 nucleotides read TGTGCCAGCAGTCCCCCGCGCAACTATGGCTACACCTTC. It yields the protein CASSPPRNYGYTF.

This clone has just a few counts. This chain connects TRBV2 to TRBJ1-1; D might be TRBD1 (5 bases). The CDR3 consists of 15 residues. Trimming took 7 bases from V and 1 from J, leaving 16 bases between them. Germline loops: CDR1 SNHLY, CDR2 FYNNEI. CDR3 sequence (DNA): TGTGCCAGCAAACAGGACCAGGTTACGAACACTGAAGCTTTCTTT. This sequence encodes CASKQDQVTNTEAFF. Filled out from reference TRBV2 and TRBJ1-1, the complete variable domain reads EPEVTQTPSHQVTQMGQEVILRCVPISNHLYFYWYRQILGQKVEFLVSFYNNEISEKSEIFDDQFSVERPDGSNFTLKIRSTKLEDSAMYFCASKQDQVTNTEAFFGQGTRLTVV.

The chain uses TRBV15 and TRBJ2-1, with TRBD2 matching over 7 bases. Germline V lookup: CDR1 LNHNV, CDR2 YYDKDF (reference sequence). The CDR3 has 12 residues. J lost 9 bases, V lost 8 bases, and 7 bases had no gene match. The CDR3 spells CATGEGLGEQFF. In nucleotides, the CDR3 is TGTGCCACCGGGGAGGGGCTGGGTGAGCAGTTCTTC.

The chain is built from TRBV7-9 and TRBJ2-2; 7 nucleotides match TRBD1. The CDR3 runs 16 residues. V lost 3 bases to trimming and J lost 4 bases; unmatched junction nucleotides: 8. The V gene's germline CDR1 is SEHNR and CDR2 FQNEAQ (reference sequence). CDR3 in amino acids: CASSFQQGKTTGELFF. For the CDR3, the DNA is TGTGCCAGCAGCTTCCAACAGGGGAAGACCACCGGGGAGCTGTTTTTT.

The chain carries TRBV15 and TRBJ2-3; possible D gene TRBD2, 6 bases. The V end lost 5 bases, the J end lost 0 bases, and 15 bases lay between the germline ends. The germline CDR1 and CDR2 sequences are LNHNV and YYDKDF (reference sequence). This CDR3 has 16 amino acids. The CDR3 sequence: CATSRLRRESTDTQYF. The CDR3 DNA reads as TGTGCCACCAGCCGCTTAAGGCGGGAAAGCACAGATACGCAGTATTTT.

The chain's CDR3 is CASSSNPGNEQFF. The CDR3 nucleotides are TGTGCCAGCAGTTCGAATCCGGGGAATGAGCAGTTCTTC. The chain combines TRBV27 with TRBJ2-1, with D maybe TRBD2 (5 bases). The CDR3 spans 13 residues. Germline CDR1 reads MNHEY; CDR2 reads SMNVEV (reference sequence). Trimming removed 4 bases from V and 7 bases from J, with 11 bases in between.